A selection of T cell receptor beta chains follows, all from one sample in a study of control samples from healthy donors and cancer patients. Assay: immunoSEQ multiplex PCR; the TCRdb copy retains only in-frame clones and omits some. This repertoire shows about 150,000 clones, approximately 93% found once; its top ten account for 5.8%. The sequencing input was blood. All receptors derive from a man aged 18 to 30 in good health. The CDR3 runs from the conserved cysteine through the conserved F or W. Each record gives: CDR3 protein, V gene.

CASSQEGGGVTDTQYF	TRBV3-1/TRBV3-2
CASSEGPPGYGYTF	TRBV10-2
CASSSRTGTGELFF	TRBV11-3
CATSARGDGTEAFF	TRBV24-1
CASSLFASGGGSYEQYF	TRBV27
CASSQDALRYRGYTF	TRBV14
CASSATGTGTYEQYF	TRBV5-1
CASSLGRGRYEQYF	TRBV27
CASSFRDQPQHF	TRBV13
CASSKVRTGNEKLFF	TRBV21-1
CASSHRTSVRFPGTGELFF	TRBV3-1/TRBV3-2
CASSLGGTGSEQYF	TRBV5-6
CASSLSVYNEQFF	TRBV27
CASSGGGGGIVRNEQFF	TRBV6-1
CAWSVGQARTYGYTF	TRBV30
CASSVDRVGNEQYF	TRBV9
CASQRGARKDTQYF	TRBV7-2
CASSPPEGHFTDTQYF	TRBV7-9
CASSKVGEARGNQPQHF	TRBV21-1
CATRRTENTEAFF	TRBV24-1
CASSPGDRDSNTEAFF	TRBV7-9
CASRAPQGYSYEQYF	TRBV28
CASSLAGLETEAFF	TRBV11-3
CASSTTGGFPYGYTF	TRBV28
CASNHGAAGETQYF	TRBV19
CASSWSTGGRNEAFF	TRBV6-5
CASSLLFGTSGTDTQYF	TRBV5-1
CATSDRANRDTGELFF	TRBV24-1
CAWTINWGGAFF	TRBV30
CASSEENVYGYTF	TRBV2
CAWSVRGLGGSNEKLFF	TRBV30
CASKEGTPDRGYYGYTF	TRBV4-1
CASSLVAGGNSYNEQFF	TRBV4-3
CASSARQGASPVNEKLFF	TRBV7-9
CASTEGVSGNTIYF	TRBV5-1
CAWTLGRSSYNEQFF	TRBV30
CASWRTQPGETQYF	TRBV6-5
CASRMDGYTF	TRBV2
CASSLDGTAAYEQYF	TRBV7-3
CAIRLTSKTNTGELFF	TRBV10-3
CASSFSFSAGEAFF	TRBV11-3
CAIGQETQYF	TRBV10-3
CASSTVQDNQPQHF	TRBV2
CASSFSGSYNEQFF	TRBV5-4
CSVDPGGKDEQYF	TRBV29-1